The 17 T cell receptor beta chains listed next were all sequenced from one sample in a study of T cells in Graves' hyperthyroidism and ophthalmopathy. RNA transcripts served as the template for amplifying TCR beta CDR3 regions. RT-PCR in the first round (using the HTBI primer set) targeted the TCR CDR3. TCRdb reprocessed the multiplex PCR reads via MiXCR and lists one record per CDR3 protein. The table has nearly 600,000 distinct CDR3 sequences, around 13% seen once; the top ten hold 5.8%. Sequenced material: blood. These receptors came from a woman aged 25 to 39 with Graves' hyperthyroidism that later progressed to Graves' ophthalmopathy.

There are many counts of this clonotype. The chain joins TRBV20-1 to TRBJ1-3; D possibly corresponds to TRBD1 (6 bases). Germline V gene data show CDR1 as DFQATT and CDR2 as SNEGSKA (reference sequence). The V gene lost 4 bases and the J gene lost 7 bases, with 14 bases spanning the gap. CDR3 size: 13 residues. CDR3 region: CSAMGGAWNTIYF. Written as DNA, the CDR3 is TGCAGTGCTATGGGGGGGGCTTGGAACACCATATATTTT.

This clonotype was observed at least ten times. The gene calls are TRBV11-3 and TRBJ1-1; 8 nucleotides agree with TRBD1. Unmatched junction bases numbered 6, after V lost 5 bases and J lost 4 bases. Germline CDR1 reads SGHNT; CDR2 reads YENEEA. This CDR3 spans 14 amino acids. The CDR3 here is CASSPRTGSTEAFF. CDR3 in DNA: TGTGCCAGCAGCCCACGGACAGGGTCCACTGAAGCTTTCTTT.

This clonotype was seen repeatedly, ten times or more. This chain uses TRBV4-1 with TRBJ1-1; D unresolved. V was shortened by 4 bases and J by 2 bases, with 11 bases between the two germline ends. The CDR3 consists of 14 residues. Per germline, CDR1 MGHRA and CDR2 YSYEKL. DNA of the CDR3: TGCGCCAGCAGCCGTGAGTCAGCTAACACTGAAGCTTTCTTT. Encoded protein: CASSRESANTEAFF.

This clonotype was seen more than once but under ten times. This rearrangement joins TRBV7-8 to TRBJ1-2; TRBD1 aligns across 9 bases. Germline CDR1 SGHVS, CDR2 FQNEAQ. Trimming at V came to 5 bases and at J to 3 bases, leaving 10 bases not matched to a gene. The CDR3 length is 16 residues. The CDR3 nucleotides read TGTGCCAGCAGCCATATCCCCGGACAGGGGCACTATGGCTACACCTTC. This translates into CASSHIPGQGHYGYTF.

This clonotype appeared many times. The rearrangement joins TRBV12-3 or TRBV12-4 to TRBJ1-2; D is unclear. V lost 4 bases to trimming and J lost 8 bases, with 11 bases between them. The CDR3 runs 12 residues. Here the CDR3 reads CASSYDNRGYTF. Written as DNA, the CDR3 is TGTGCCAGCAGTTATGACAATCGAGGCTACACCTTC.

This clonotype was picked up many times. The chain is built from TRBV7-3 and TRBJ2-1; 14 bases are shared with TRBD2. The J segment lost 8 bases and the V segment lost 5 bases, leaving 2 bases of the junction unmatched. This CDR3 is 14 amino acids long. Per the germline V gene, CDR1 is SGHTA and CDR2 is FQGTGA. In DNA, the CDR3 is TGTGCCAGCAGCGCGGGACTAGCGGGAGATGAGCAGTTCTTC. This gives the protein CASSAGLAGDEQFF.

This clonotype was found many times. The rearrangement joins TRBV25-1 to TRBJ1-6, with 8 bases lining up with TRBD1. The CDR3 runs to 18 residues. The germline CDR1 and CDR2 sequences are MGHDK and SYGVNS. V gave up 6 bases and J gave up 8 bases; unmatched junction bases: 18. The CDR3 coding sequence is TGTGCCAGCAGCTCTGTGGGGACAGGTTACGTCGGGGATTCACCCCTCCACTTT. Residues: CASSSVGTGYVGDSPLHF.

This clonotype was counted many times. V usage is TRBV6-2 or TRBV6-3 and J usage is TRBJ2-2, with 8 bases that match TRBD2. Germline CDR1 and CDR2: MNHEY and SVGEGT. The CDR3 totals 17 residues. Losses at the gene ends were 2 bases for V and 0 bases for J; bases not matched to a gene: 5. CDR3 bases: TGTGCCAGCAGTTACCTCAGCGGGAGCCCGAACACCGGGGAGCTGTTTTTT. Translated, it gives CASSYLSGSPNTGELFF.

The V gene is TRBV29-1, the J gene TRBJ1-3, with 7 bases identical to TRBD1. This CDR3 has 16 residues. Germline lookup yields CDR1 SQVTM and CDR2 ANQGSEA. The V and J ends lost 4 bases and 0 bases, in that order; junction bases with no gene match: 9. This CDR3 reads CSVGLTGALSGNTIYF. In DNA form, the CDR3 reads TGCAGCGTTGGTCTCACAGGGGCTCTCTCTGGAAACACCATATATTTT.

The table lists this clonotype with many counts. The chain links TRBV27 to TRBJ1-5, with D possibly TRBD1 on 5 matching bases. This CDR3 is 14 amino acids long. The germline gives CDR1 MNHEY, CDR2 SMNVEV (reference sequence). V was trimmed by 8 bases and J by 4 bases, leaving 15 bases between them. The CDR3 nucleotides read TGTGCCAGCGGACGGGGCACCGGGAATCAGCCCCAGCATTTT. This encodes CASGRGTGNQPQHF.

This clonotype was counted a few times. CDR3 region: CSATRAVNQPQHF. The CDR3 coding sequence is TGCAGTGCTACCAGAGCGGTAAATCAGCCCCAGCATTTT. The chain recombines TRBV20-1 with TRBJ1-5; D gene uncertain. Germline V gene sequence: CDR1 DFQATT, CDR2 SNEGSKA (reference sequence). V shed 4 bases and J shed 4 bases, with 11 bases lying between them. The CDR3 totals 13 residues.

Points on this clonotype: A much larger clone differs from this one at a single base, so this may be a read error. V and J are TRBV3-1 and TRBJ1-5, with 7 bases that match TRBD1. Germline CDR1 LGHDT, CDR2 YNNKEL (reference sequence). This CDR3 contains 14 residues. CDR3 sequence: CAISQGTANQPQHF. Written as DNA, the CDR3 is TGTGCCATCAGCCAAGGGACAGCTAATCAGCCCCAGCATTTT.

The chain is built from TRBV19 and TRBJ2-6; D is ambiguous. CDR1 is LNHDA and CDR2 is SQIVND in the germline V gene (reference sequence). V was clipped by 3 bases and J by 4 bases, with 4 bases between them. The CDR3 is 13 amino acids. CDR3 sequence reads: CASSIPGANVLTF. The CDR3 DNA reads TGTGCCAGTAGTATCCCCGGGGCCAACGTCCTGACTTTC.

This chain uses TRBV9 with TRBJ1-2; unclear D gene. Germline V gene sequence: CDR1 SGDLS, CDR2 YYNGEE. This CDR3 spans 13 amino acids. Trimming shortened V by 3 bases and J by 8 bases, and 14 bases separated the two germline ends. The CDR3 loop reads CASSAEEFGGYTF. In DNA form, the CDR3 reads TGTGCCAGCAGCGCCGAGGAATTTGGCGGCTACACCTTC.

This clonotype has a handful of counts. CDR3 in DNA: TGTGCCAGCAGCCAAGATTTGGCGTCCCACTACGAGCAGTACTTC. It encodes CASSQDLASHYEQYF. The V gene is TRBV3-1, the J gene TRBJ2-7; D ambiguous. Trimming stripped 0 bases from V and 3 bases from J, with 12 bases between. The CDR3 length is 15 residues. CDR1 and CDR2 from the germline V gene are LGHDT and YNNKEL (reference sequence).

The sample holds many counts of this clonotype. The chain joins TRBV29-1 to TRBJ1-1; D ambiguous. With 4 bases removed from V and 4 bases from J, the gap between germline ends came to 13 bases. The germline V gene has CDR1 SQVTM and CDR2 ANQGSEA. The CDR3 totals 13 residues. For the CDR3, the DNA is TGCAGCGTTGTGAACACGGCGGCCACTGAAGCTTTCTTT. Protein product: CSVVNTAATEAFF.

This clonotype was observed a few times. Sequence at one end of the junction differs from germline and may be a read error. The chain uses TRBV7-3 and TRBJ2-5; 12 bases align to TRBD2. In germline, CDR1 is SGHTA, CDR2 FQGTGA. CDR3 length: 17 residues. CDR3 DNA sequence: TGTGCCAGCAGCGCCGGGACTAGCGGGTATTCCCAAGGGACCCAGTACTTC. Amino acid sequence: CASSAGTSGYSQGTQYF.